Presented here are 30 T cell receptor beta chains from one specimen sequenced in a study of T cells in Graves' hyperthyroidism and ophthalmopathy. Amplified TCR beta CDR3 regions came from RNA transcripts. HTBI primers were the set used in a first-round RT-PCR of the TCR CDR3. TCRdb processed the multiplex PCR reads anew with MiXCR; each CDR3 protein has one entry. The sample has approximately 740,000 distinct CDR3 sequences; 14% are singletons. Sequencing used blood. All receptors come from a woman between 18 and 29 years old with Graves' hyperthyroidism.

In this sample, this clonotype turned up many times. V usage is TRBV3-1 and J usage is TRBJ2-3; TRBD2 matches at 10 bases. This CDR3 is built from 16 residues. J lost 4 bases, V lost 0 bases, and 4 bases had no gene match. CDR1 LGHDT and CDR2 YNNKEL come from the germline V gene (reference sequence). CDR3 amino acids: CASSQEPSGSADTQYF. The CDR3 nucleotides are TGTGCCAGCAGCCAAGAGCCTAGCGGGAGTGCAGATACGCAGTATTTT.

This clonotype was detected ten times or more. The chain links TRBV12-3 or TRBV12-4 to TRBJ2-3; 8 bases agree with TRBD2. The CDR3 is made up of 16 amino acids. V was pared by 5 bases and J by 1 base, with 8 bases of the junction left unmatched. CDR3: CASSPAGAGGTDTQYF. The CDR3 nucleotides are TGTGCCAGCAGTCCAGCGGGGGCGGGAGGCACAGATACGCAGTATTTT.

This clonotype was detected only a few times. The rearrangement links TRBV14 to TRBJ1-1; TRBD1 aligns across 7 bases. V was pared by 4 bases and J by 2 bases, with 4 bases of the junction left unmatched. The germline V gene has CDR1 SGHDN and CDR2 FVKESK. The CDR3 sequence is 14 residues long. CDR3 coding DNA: TGTGCCAGCAGCCTTTACAGGGGTAACACTGAAGCTTTCTTT. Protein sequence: CASSLYRGNTEAFF.

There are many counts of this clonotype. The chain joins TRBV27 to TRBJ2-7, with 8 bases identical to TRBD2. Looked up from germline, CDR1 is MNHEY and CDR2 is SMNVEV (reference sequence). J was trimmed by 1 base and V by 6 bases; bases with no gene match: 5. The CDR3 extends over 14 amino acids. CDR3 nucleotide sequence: TGTGCCAGCAGAAAAGCGGGAGTATCCTACGAGCAGTACTTC. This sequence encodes CASRKAGVSYEQYF.

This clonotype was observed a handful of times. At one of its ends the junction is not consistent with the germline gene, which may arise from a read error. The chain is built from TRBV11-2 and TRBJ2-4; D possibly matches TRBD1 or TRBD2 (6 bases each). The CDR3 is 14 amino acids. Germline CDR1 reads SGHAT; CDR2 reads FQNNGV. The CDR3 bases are TGTACCAGCAGCTTAGGGGGGGCCAAAAACATTCAGTACTTC. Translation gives CTSSLGGAKNIQYF. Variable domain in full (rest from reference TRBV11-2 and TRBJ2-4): EAGVAQSPRYKIIEKRQSVAFWCNPISGHATLYWYQQILGQGPKLLIQFQNNGVVDDSQLPKDRFSAERLKGVDSTLKIQPAKLEDSAVYLCTSSLGGAKNIQYFGAGTRLSVL.

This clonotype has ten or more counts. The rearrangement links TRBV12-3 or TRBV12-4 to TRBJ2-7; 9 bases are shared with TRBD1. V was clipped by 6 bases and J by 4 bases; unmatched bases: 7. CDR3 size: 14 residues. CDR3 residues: CASSKRDRAYEQYF. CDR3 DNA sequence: TGTGCCAGCAGCAAACGGGACAGGGCTTACGAGCAGTACTTC.

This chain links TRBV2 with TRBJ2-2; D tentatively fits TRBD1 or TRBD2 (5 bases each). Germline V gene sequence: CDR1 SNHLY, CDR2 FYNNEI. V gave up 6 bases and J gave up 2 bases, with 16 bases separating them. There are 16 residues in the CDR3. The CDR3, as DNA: TGTGCCAGCAGCGGCTCCGGGACCCATAACACCGGGGAGCTGTTTTTT. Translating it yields CASSGSGTHNTGELFF. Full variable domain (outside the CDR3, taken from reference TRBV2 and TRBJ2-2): EPEVTQTPSHQVTQMGQEVILRCVPISNHLYFYWYRQILGQKVEFLVSFYNNEISEKSEIFDDQFSVERPDGSNFTLKIRSTKLEDSAMYFCASSGSGTHNTGELFFGEGSRLTVL.

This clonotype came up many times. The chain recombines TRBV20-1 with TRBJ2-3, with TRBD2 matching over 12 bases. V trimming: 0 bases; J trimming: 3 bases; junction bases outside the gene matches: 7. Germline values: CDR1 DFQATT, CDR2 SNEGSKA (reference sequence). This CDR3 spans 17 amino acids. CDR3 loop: CSARELLAGGETDTQYF. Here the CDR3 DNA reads TGCAGTGCTAGAGAGTTACTAGCGGGAGGTGAAACAGATACGCAGTATTTT.

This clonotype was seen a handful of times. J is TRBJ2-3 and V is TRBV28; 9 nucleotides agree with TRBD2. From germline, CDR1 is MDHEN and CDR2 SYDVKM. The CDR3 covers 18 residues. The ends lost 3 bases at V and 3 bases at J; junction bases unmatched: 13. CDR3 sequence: CASSFVLGLAGRTDTQYF. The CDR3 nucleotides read TGTGCCAGCAGTTTCGTCTTGGGCCTAGCGGGAAGGACAGATACGCAGTATTTT.

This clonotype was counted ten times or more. This CDR3 reads CASSQGRGHQPQHF. The CDR3 coding sequence is TGCGCCAGCAGCCAAGGGAGGGGACATCAGCCCCAGCATTTT. The chain combines TRBV4-1 with TRBJ1-5; maybe TRBD1 (5 bases). The germline V gene has CDR1 MGHRA and CDR2 YSYEKL. The length of the CDR3 is 14 residues. Trimming left V 1 base short and J 5 bases short, with 9 bases between.

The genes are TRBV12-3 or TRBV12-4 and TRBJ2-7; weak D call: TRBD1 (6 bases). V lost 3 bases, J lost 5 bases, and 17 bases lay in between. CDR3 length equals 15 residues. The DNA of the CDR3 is TGTGCCAGCAGTTTGGTGGCAGGGGTTAACCACGAGCAGTACTTC. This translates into CASSLVAGVNHEQYF.

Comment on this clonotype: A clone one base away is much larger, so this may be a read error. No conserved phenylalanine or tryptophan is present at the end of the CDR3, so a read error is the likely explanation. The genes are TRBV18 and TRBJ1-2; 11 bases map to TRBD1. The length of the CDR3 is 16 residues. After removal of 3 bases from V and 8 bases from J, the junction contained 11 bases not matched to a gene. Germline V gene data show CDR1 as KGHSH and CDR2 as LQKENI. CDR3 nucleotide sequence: TGTGCCAGCTCACCTACGGCGGACAGGGGGCGGATCGGCTACACCTTA. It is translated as CASSPTADRGRIGYTL.

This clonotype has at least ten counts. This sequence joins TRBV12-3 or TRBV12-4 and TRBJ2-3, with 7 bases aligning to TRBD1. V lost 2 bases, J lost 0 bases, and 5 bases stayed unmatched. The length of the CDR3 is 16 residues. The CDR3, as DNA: TGTGCCAGCAGTTTACGACAGGGAAGCAGCACAGATACGCAGTATTTT. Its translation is CASSLRQGSSTDTQYF.

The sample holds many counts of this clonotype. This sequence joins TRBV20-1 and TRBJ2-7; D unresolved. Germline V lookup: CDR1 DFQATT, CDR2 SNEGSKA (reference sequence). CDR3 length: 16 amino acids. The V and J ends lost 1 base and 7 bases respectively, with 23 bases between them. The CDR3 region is CSARGRNVKKGWEQYF. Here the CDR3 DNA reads TGCAGTGCTAGAGGTCGTAACGTAAAAAAGGGCTGGGAGCAGTACTTC.

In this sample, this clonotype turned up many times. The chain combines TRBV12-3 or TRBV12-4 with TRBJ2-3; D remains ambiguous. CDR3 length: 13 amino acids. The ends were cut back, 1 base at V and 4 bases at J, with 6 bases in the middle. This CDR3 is CASSLGMADTQYF. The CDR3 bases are TGTGCCAGCAGTTTAGGGATGGCAGATACGCAGTATTTT.

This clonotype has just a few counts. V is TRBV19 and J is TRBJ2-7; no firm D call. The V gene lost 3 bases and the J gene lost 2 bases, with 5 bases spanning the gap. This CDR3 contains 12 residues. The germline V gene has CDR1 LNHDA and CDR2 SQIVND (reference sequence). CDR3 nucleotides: TGTGCCAGTAGTATGTCGGCCTACGAGCAGTACTTC. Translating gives CASSMSAYEQYF.

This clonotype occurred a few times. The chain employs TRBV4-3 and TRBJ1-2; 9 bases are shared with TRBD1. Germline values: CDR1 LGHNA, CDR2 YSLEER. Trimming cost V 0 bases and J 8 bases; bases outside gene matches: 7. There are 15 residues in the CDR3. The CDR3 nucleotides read TGCGCCAGCAGCCAAGATCACGGGACAGGGTTCGGCTACACCTTC. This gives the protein CASSQDHGTGFGYTF.

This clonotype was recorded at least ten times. This CDR3 reads CASSSETGRYGYTF. CDR3 DNA: TGTGCCAGCAGTTCCGAGACAGGGAGGTATGGCTACACCTTC. The chain employs TRBV12-3 or TRBV12-4 and TRBJ1-2; 7 bases match TRBD1. With 4 bases clipped from V and 5 bases from J, the junction kept 7 bases outside the gene matches. The CDR3 contains 14 residues.

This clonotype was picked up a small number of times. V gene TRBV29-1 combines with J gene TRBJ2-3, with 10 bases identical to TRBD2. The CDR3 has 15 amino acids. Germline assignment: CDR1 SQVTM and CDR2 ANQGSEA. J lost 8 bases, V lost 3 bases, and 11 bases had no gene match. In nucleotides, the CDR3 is TGCAGCGTTGAGGGGCTAGCGGGAGTGTCTCCTACGCAGTATTTT. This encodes CSVEGLAGVSPTQYF.

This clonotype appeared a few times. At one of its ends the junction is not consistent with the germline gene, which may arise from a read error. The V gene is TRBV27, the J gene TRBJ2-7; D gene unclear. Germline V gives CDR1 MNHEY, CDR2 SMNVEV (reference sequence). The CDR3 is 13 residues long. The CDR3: CAGSLRGYYEQYF. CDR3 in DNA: TGTGCCGGCAGTTTGCGCGGATACTACGAGCAGTACTTC.

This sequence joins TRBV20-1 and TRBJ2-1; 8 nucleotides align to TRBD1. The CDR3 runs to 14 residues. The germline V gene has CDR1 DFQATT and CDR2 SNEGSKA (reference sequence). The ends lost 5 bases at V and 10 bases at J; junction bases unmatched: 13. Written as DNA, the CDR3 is TGCAGTGCTCGGGACAGGAGGGCCTATTACGAGCAGTTCTTC. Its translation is CSARDRRAYYEQFF.

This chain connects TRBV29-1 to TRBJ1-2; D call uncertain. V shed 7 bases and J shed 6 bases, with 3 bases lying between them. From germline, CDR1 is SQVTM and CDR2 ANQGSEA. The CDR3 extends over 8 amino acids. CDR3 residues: CSDNGYTF. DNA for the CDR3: TGCAGCGATAATGGCTACACCTTC.

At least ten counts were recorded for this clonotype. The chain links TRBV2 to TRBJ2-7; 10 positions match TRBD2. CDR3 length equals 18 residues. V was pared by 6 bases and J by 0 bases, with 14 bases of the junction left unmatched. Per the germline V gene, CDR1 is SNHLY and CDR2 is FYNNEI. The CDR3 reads CASRHPSGSAPSSYEQYF. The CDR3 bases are TGTGCCAGCAGACACCCTAGCGGGAGTGCCCCAAGCTCCTACGAGCAGTACTTC.

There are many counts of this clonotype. The CDR3 nucleotides are TGTGCCAGCAGCCACCTCAAACAGGGGGTTCGGGAAAAACTGTTTTTT. It is translated as CASSHLKQGVREKLFF. This chain links TRBV3-1 with TRBJ1-4, with 8 bases matching TRBD1. J lost 8 bases, V lost 3 bases, and 11 bases had no gene match. Germline loops: CDR1 LGHDT, CDR2 YNNKEL (reference sequence). This CDR3 is 16 amino acids long.

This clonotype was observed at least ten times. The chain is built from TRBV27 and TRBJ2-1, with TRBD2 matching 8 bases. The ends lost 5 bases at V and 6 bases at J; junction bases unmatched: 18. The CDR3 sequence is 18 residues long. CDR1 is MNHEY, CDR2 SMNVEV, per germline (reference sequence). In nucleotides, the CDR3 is TGTGCCAGCAGTCTAGCCCCCTACGGCAGCGGGAGAGTCAATGAGCAGTTCTTC. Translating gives CASSLAPYGSGRVNEQFF.

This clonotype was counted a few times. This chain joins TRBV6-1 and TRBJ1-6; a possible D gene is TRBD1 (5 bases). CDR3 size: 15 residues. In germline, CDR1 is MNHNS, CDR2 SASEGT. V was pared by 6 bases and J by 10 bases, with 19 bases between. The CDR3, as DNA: TGTGCCAGCAGGGACATTGGGTGGAGCGGGTCACCCCTCCACTTT. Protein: CASRDIGWSGSPLHF.

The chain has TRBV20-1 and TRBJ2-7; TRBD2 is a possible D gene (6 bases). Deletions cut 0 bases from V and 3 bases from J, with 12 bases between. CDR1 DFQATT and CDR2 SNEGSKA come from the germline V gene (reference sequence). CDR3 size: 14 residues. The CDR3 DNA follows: TGCAGTGCTAGAGAGTTCGAGGGAGGCTACGAGCAGTACTTC. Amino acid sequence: CSAREFEGGYEQYF.

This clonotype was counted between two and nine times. Here the CDR3 reads CASSPRGRGLSGELFF. The CDR3 nucleotides are TGTGCCAGCAGCCCCAGGGGGCGCGGTTTGTCCGGGGAGCTGTTTTTT. This chain joins TRBV7-9 and TRBJ2-2; TRBD1 matches 8 bases. The CDR3 consists of 16 residues. V lost 5 bases, J lost 6 bases, and 11 bases stayed unmatched. The germline V gene has CDR1 SEHNR and CDR2 FQNEAQ (reference sequence).

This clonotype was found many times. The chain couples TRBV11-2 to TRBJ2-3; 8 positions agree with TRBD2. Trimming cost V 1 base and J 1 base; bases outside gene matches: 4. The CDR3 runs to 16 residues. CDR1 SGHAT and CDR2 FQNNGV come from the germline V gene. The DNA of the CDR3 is TGTGCCAGCAGCTTAGCAGCGGGAGCTCGCACAGATACGCAGTATTTT. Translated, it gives CASSLAAGARTDTQYF.

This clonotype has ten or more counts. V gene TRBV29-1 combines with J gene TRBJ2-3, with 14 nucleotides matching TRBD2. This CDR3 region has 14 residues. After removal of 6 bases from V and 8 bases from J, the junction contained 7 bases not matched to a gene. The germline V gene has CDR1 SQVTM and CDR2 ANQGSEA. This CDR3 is CSVGTSGRLGTQYF. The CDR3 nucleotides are TGCAGCGTGGGGACTAGCGGGAGATTGGGTACGCAGTATTTT.